Listed below are T cell receptor beta chains from one sample, sequenced in a study of blood T cell repertoires in COVID-19. Produced via immunoSEQ multiplex PCR; TCRdb's table is partial and in-frame only. The table shows just under 150,000 clones, with approximately 84% occurring only once. The sample taken for sequencing was peripheral blood. The receptors come from a human donor with acute or convalescent COVID-19. The donor label of this sample is uncertain. Both conserved end residues are part of each CDR3. D genes are given only for firm matches. Clone size, where shown, is once, few, many, or a class for clones that have expanded.

j_gene: TRBJ1-1
len: 15
abundance: -
d_gene: -
v_gene: TRBV2
CDR3aa: CASSENGIMNTEAFF
CDR3nt: TGTGCCAGCAGTGAAAACGGGATAATGAACACTGAAGCTTTCTTT

j_gene: TRBJ2-1
len: 13
abundance: -
d_gene: -
v_gene: TRBV6-5
CDR3aa: CASRTDSYNEQFF
CDR3nt: TGTGCCAGCAGGACGGACAGTTACAATGAGCAGTTCTTC

j_gene: TRBJ2-1
len: 13
abundance: -
d_gene: -
v_gene: TRBV5-1
CDR3aa: CASSTQVYNEQFF
CDR3nt: TGCGCCAGCAGCACACAGGTTTACAATGAGCAGTTCTTC

j_gene: TRBJ2-6
len: 15
abundance: -
d_gene: -
v_gene: TRBV30
CDR3aa: CAWSVQSSGANVLTF
CDR3nt: TGTGCCTGGAGCGTACAGAGCTCTGGGGCCAACGTCCTGACTTTC

j_gene: TRBJ1-1
len: 15
abundance: -
d_gene: -
v_gene: TRBV14
CDR3aa: CASSQRGHWNTEAFF
CDR3nt: TGTGCCAGCAGCCAAAGGGGACACTGGAACACTGAAGCTTTCTTT

j_gene: TRBJ1-2
len: 13
abundance: -
d_gene: -
v_gene: TRBV28
CDR3aa: CASTPPGKGGYTF
CDR3nt: TGTGCCAGCACCCCCCCGGGGAAGGGCGGCTACACCTTC

j_gene: TRBJ1-1
len: 14
abundance: -
d_gene: -
v_gene: TRBV9
CDR3aa: CASSVEEGGTEAFF
CDR3nt: TGTGCCAGCAGCGTAGAGGAGGGGGGGACTGAAGCTTTCTTT

j_gene: TRBJ2-7
len: 13
abundance: -
d_gene: -
v_gene: TRBV29-1
CDR3aa: CSGGIGGSYEQYF
CDR3nt: TGCAGCGGGGGAATAGGGGGCTCCTACGAGCAGTACTTC

j_gene: TRBJ1-2
len: 14
abundance: -
d_gene: TRBD1
v_gene: TRBV30
CDR3aa: CAWSVNRGHGGYTF
CDR3nt: TGTGCCTGGAGTGTTAACAGGGGGCATGGTGGCTACACCTTC

j_gene: TRBJ1-5
len: 14
abundance: -
d_gene: -
v_gene: TRBV2
CDR3aa: CASRQRYSNQPQHF
CDR3nt: TGTGCCAGCAGGCAGCGGTATAGCAATCAGCCCCAGCATTTT

j_gene: TRBJ1-4
len: 16
abundance: -
d_gene: TRBD1
v_gene: TRBV7-2
CDR3aa: CASSLASTGGHEKLFF
CDR3nt: TGTGCCAGCAGCTTAGCCTCCACAGGGGGTCATGAAAAACTGTTTTTT

j_gene: TRBJ2-1
len: 16
abundance: -
d_gene: TRBD2
v_gene: TRBV11-3
CDR3aa: CASSPSLAGGYNEQFF
CDR3nt: TGTGCCAGCAGCCCTTCTCTAGCGGGGGGGTACAATGAGCAGTTCTTC

j_gene: TRBJ1-2
len: 13
abundance: -
d_gene: -
v_gene: TRBV27
CDR3aa: CASRRSPANGYTF
CDR3nt: TGTGCCAGCAGGAGGTCCCCTGCGAATGGCTACACCTTC

j_gene: TRBJ2-3
len: 19
abundance: -
d_gene: TRBD2
v_gene: TRBV28
CDR3aa: CASSFPLAGALTSTDTQYF
CDR3nt: TGTGCCAGCAGTTTTCCCCTAGCGGGGGCTCTAACTAGCACAGATACGCAGTATTTT

j_gene: TRBJ2-1
len: 16
abundance: -
d_gene: TRBD2
v_gene: TRBV11-2
CDR3aa: CASSLSGGGARNEQFF
CDR3nt: TGTGCCAGCAGCTTGTCCGGCGGGGGGGCGCGTAATGAGCAGTTCTTC

j_gene: TRBJ1-1
len: 14
abundance: -
d_gene: -
v_gene: TRBV4-3
CDR3aa: CASSQDPRNAEAFF
CDR3nt: TGCGCCAGCAGCCAAGATCCCAGGAATGCTGAAGCTTTCTTT

j_gene: TRBJ1-1
len: 14
abundance: -
d_gene: -
v_gene: TRBV2
CDR3aa: CASRRGRAGTEAFF
CDR3nt: TGTGCCTCGAGACGAGGCAGGGCGGGGACTGAAGCTTTCTTT

j_gene: TRBJ2-7
len: 15
abundance: -
d_gene: TRBD2
v_gene: TRBV10-3
CDR3aa: CAISRTSGGAYEQYF
CDR3nt: TGTGCCATCAGTCGGACTAGCGGGGGAGCCTACGAGCAGTACTTC

j_gene: TRBJ1-3
len: 13
abundance: -
d_gene: TRBD1
v_gene: TRBV7-2
CDR3aa: CASSFDRADTIYF
CDR3nt: TGTGCCAGCAGCTTCGACAGGGCTGACACCATATATTTT

j_gene: TRBJ1-1
len: 11
abundance: -
d_gene: -
v_gene: TRBV29-1
CDR3aa: CSGHKNTEAFF
CDR3nt: TGCAGCGGACACAAGAACACTGAAGCTTTCTTT

j_gene: TRBJ1-2
len: 14
abundance: -
d_gene: -
v_gene: TRBV5-4
CDR3aa: CASSSITGYYGYTF
CDR3nt: TGTGCCAGCAGCTCGATCACAGGGTACTATGGCTACACCTTC

j_gene: TRBJ1-1
len: 15
abundance: -
d_gene: TRBD1
v_gene: TRBV24-1
CDR3aa: CATSGRTGGNTEAFF
CDR3nt: TGTGCCACCAGTGGAAGGACAGGGGGAAACACTGAAGCTTTCTTT

j_gene: TRBJ1-5
len: 16
abundance: -
d_gene: -
v_gene: TRBV7-8
CDR3aa: CASSFAGRSSNQPQHF
CDR3nt: TGTGCCAGCAGCTTCGCGGGAAGGAGTAGCAATCAGCCCCAGCATTTT

j_gene: TRBJ1-5
len: 13
abundance: -
d_gene: -
v_gene: TRBV10-3
CDR3aa: CATGEGLGQPQHF
CDR3nt: TGTGCCACGGGGGAAGGGTTAGGGCAGCCCCAGCATTTT

j_gene: TRBJ2-5
len: 13
abundance: -
d_gene: -
v_gene: TRBV18
CDR3aa: CASSPRQIETQYF
CDR3nt: TGTGCCAGCTCACCACGACAGATAGAGACCCAGTACTTC

j_gene: TRBJ2-7
len: 14
abundance: -
d_gene: -
v_gene: TRBV13
CDR3aa: CASSRGDGDYEQYF
CDR3nt: TGTGCCAGCAGCCGAGGCGACGGGGACTACGAGCAGTACTTC

j_gene: TRBJ2-7
len: 13
abundance: -
d_gene: TRBD1
v_gene: TRBV9
CDR3aa: CASSDGQGYEQYF
CDR3nt: TGTGCCAGCAGCGATGGACAGGGGTACGAGCAGTACTTC

j_gene: TRBJ1-1
len: 14
abundance: -
d_gene: TRBD1
v_gene: TRBV3-1/TRBV3-2
CDR3aa: CASSRTGVGTEAFF
CDR3nt: TGTGCCAGCAGCCGCACAGGGGTAGGCACTGAAGCTTTCTTT

j_gene: TRBJ1-1
len: 14
abundance: -
d_gene: TRBD1
v_gene: TRBV24-1
CDR3aa: CATGPRQGGTEAFF
CDR3nt: TGTGCCACCGGCCCCCGACAGGGAGGCACTGAAGCTTTCTTT

j_gene: TRBJ1-4
len: 14
abundance: -
d_gene: TRBD1
v_gene: TRBV2
CDR3aa: CASKAGTGGEKLFF
CDR3nt: TGTGCCTCCAAGGCCGGGACAGGGGGAGAAAAACTGTTTTTT

j_gene: TRBJ1-2
len: 16
abundance: -
d_gene: TRBD1
v_gene: TRBV28
CDR3aa: CASSSYTGVATSSYTF
CDR3nt: TGTGCCAGCAGTTCTTATACAGGGGTGGCTACGAGTAGCTACACCTTC

j_gene: TRBJ2-5
len: 15
abundance: -
d_gene: -
v_gene: TRBV9
CDR3aa: CASTLTTAYQETQYF
CDR3nt: TGTGCCAGCACCCTGACGACAGCCTACCAAGAGACCCAGTACTTC

j_gene: TRBJ1-5
len: 14
abundance: -
d_gene: -
v_gene: TRBV6-6
CDR3aa: CASRSLGGNQPQHF
CDR3nt: TGTGCCAGTCGGTCCTTGGGAGGCAATCAGCCCCAGCATTTT

j_gene: TRBJ1-5
len: 15
abundance: few
d_gene: -
v_gene: TRBV6-5
CDR3aa: CASSYIGGGNQPQHF
CDR3nt: TGTGCCAGCAGTTACATAGGGGGGGGCAATCAGCCCCAGCATTTT

j_gene: TRBJ2-2
len: 16
abundance: once
d_gene: TRBD2
v_gene: TRBV2
CDR3aa: CASSLAGGVYTGELFF
CDR3nt: TGTGCCAGCAGTTTAGCGGGAGGGGTCTACACCGGGGAGCTGTTTTTT

j_gene: TRBJ2-2
len: 15
abundance: once
d_gene: TRBD1
v_gene: TRBV5-4
CDR3aa: CASSLTGGLGGELFF
CDR3nt: TGTGCCAGCAGCTTAACAGGGGGCCTGGGCGGGGAGCTGTTTTTT

j_gene: TRBJ1-1
len: 16
abundance: -
d_gene: -
v_gene: TRBV7-2
CDR3aa: CASSTRGGAMNTEAFF
CDR3nt: TGTGCCAGCAGCACCCGAGGGGGAGCCATGAACACTGAAGCTTTCTTT

j_gene: TRBJ1-2
len: 13
abundance: -
d_gene: -
v_gene: TRBV18
CDR3aa: CASSPRADYGYTF
CDR3nt: TGTGCCAGCTCACCGCGGGCGGACTATGGCTACACCTTC

j_gene: TRBJ2-1
len: 18
abundance: -
d_gene: TRBD2
v_gene: TRBV20-1
CDR3aa: CSASRTSGGGSSYNEQFF
CDR3nt: TGCAGTGCTAGTAGGACTAGCGGGGGGGGGAGCTCCTACAATGAGCAGTTCTTC

j_gene: TRBJ2-7
len: 18
abundance: -
d_gene: TRBD1
v_gene: TRBV19
CDR3aa: CASSIALPGTGGPYEQYF
CDR3nt: TGTGCCAGTAGTATAGCCCTCCCAGGGACAGGGGGCCCCTACGAGCAGTACTTC

j_gene: TRBJ2-7
len: 15
abundance: -
d_gene: TRBD1
v_gene: TRBV5-1
CDR3aa: CASSSGTGLSIEQYF
CDR3nt: TGCGCCAGCAGCTCCGGGACAGGGCTAAGCATCGAGCAGTACTTC

j_gene: TRBJ2-5
len: 15
abundance: -
d_gene: -
v_gene: TRBV19
CDR3aa: CASSPRGAVQETQYF
CDR3nt: TGTGCCAGTAGTCCCCGAGGTGCAGTCCAAGAGACCCAGTACTTC

j_gene: TRBJ1-2
len: 14
abundance: -
d_gene: -
v_gene: TRBV9
CDR3aa: CASSVGVQGTVYTF
CDR3nt: TGTGCCAGCAGCGTAGGGGTACAGGGTACGGTCTACACCTTC

j_gene: TRBJ1-2
len: 15
abundance: -
d_gene: TRBD1
v_gene: TRBV3-1/TRBV3-2
CDR3aa: CASSQDGAGGRGYTF
CDR3nt: TGTGCCAGCAGCCAAGATGGGGCAGGGGGCCGTGGCTACACCTTC

j_gene: TRBJ1-1
len: 15
abundance: few
d_gene: TRBD1
v_gene: TRBV5-8
CDR3aa: CASSSGQGRNTEAFF
CDR3nt: TGTGCCAGCAGCTCCGGACAGGGGCGAAACACTGAAGCTTTCTTT

j_gene: TRBJ2-7
len: 14
abundance: -
d_gene: -
v_gene: TRBV2
CDR3aa: CAGSSRVGPGEQYF
CDR3nt: TGTGCCGGAAGCTCCAGGGTAGGGCCGGGCGAGCAGTACTTC

j_gene: TRBJ2-1
len: 16
abundance: -
d_gene: TRBD2
v_gene: TRBV4-3
CDR3aa: CASSQRLAGGPSEQFF
CDR3nt: TGCGCCAGCAGCCAAAGATTAGCGGGAGGGCCCAGTGAGCAGTTCTTC

j_gene: TRBJ2-1
len: 13
abundance: -
d_gene: TRBD1
v_gene: TRBV2
CDR3aa: CASSVDRGNEQFF
CDR3nt: TGTGCCAGCAGTGTGGACAGGGGCAATGAGCAGTTCTTC

j_gene: TRBJ1-2
len: 13
abundance: -
d_gene: TRBD1
v_gene: TRBV7-9
CDR3aa: CASSPQGADGYTF
CDR3nt: TGTGCCAGCAGCCCACAGGGGGCCGATGGCTACACCTTC